Described below is a single TCR beta chain sequence and its context. The data originate from a study of shared clonotypes between healthy human individuals. Data came from immunoSEQ multiplex PCR; TCRdb stores just in-frame clones and leaves some out. The profile shows roughly 2 million clones, roughly 95% of them singletons. V lost 4 bases, J lost 5 bases, and 12 bases lay in between. CDR1 is ENHRY, CDR2 SYGVKD, per germline. This CDR3 is 13 amino acids long. The V and J genes are TRBV10-3 and TRBJ2-7; D is unresolved. The specimen was naive CD4+ T cells sorted from blood. The subset: CD45RA+ positively selected. This clonotype was sampled from a man younger than 30 in good health. The CDR3 reads CAISALGFDEQYF. CDR3 DNA sequence: TGTGCCATCAGTGCTTTGGGGTTCGACGAGCAGTACTTC.